This note documents a single T cell receptor (beta chain) sequence. Its antigen is not known. This sample is part of a study of cytomegalovirus exposure and HLA in healthy donors. The study ran its PCR with 60 Vbeta and 13 Jbeta primers. Authors' analysis steps: In a later analysis, some 11 million of tens of millions of unique beta chains occurred in at least two donors. Profiling relied on immunoSEQ multiplex PCR, and the TCRdb table lists in-frame clones only, not all of them. Clone size and the V and J calls come from that table; the DNA yielded D and trimming. This table has hundreds of thousands of clones, approximately 83% appearing once. Notes on the study in general: A later analysis by the authors found several of the most significant clusters apparently linked to common viral pathogens.

V gave up 0 bases and J gave up 12 bases, with 14 bases separating them. CDR3 length equals 13 residues. Germline V gene lookup returns CDR1 MGHRA and CDR2 YSYEKL. The rearrangement joins TRBV4-1 to TRBJ1-1, with D perhaps matching TRBD1 (6 bases). The TCR originated in a boy aged 2 to 10 in good health and CMV-seronegative. The sample consisted of PBMCs. In nucleotides, the CDR3 is TGCGCCAGCAGCCAAGATCACAGGGTGAAGTCTTTCTTT. This sequence encodes CASSQDHRVKSFF.